This T cell receptor (beta chain) was recovered during a study of blood T cell repertoires in COVID-19 (dated by TCRdb to the early 2020s). About the investigation overall: The collaborator samples originated in the United States, Italy and Spain and spanned the acute and convalescent phases of COVID-19. The prospective study material was composed of cDNA or gDNA derived from T cells, B-cell-depleted T cells, or PBMCs. The dataset comprised deeply sampled blood TCRbeta repertoires from subjects exposed to, actively infected with, or recovered from COVID-19. The repertoires were made available in a free public database intended to serve as a resource for research on the immune response to SARS-CoV-2. Samples came from the ongoing ImmuneRACE study (first 160 participants) plus 1,254 subjects from 6 global collaborators. A de-identified subject ID, COVID-19 status, age in years and sex were almost always included in the sample metadata. Where available, HLA class I and class II types were taken from metadata supplied by the sample provider and were not determined by assay-based typing.

With respect to this clone: It lacks a known antigen. Per-base quality was not reported, and no clone a single base away is much larger than it.

The full study reports these points: Clinical and demographic metadata were provided uncurated, with the amount varying by source and participant.

The CDR3, cysteine through phenylalanine, is 14 amino acids long. Only the CDR3 DNA is retained, 42 bases long and in frame from the first base. The germline V gene provides CDR1 SGHVS and CDR2 FQNEAQ. The junction carries 5 bases between V and J, which are trimmed by 0 bases and 1 base respectively. TCRbeta CDR3 regions were amplified from genomic DNA by means of the immunoSEQ Assay, a bias-controlled multiplex PCR. The published analysis was carried out like this. Nucleated cell counts per sample were estimated from amplification of reference gene primers within the assay. To quantify the absolute abundance of each unique TCRbeta CDR3 rearrangement, sequence reads were collapsed and filtered. For each sample, productive Simpson clonality was calculated by taking the square root of Simpson's diversity index across productive rearrangements. TCRdb stores this immuneACCESS table with in-frame sequences only. Part of the clones is absent; in the studies checked, under half of the shortfall reflects unresolved V genes, and no reason is known for the rest. Clonal size and the V and J genes are those of that table, whereas D and trimming came from the DNA. This sample has tens of thousands of clones in its table, and about 77% of those were observed once. Less than 7% of the sample rests with the top ten.

At one collaborating source in Seattle, patients were enrolled during active infection and were followed longitudinally through the course of disease. Each collaborating institution followed its own protocols to collect whole blood in K2EDTA tubes. Collaborator samples were shipped for TCRbeta analysis as frozen whole blood, isolated PBMCs, or DNA extracted from either sample type. The sequencing input was peripheral blood. The rearrangement combines TRBV7-8 with TRBJ2-3, and possibly TRBD2, on 5 matching bases. The TCR was taken from a man aged 70 or older with COVID-19, enrolled during active disease. The DNA sequence is TGTGCCAGCAGCTTAGCGGGAGGCACAGATACGCAGTATTTT. It translates as CASSLAGGTDTQYF.